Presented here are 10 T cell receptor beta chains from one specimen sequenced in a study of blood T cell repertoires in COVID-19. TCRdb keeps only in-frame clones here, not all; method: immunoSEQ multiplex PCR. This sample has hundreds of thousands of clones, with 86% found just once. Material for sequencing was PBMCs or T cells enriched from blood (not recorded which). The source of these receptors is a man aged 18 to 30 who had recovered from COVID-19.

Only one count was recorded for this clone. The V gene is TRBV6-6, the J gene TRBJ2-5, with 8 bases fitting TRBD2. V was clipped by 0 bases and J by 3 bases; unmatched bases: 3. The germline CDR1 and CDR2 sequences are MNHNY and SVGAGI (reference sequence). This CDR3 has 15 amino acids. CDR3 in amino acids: CASSYSIGGEETQYF. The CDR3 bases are TGTGCCAGCAGTTACTCGATCGGGGGGGAAGAGACCCAGTACTTC.

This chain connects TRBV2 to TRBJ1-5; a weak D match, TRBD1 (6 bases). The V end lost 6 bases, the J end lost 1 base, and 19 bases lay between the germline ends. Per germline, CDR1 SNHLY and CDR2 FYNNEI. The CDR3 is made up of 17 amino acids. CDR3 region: CASSLGGPGGSNQPQHF. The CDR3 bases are TGTGCCAGCAGCCTTGGGGGCCCGGGCGGGAGCAATCAGCCCCAGCATTTT.

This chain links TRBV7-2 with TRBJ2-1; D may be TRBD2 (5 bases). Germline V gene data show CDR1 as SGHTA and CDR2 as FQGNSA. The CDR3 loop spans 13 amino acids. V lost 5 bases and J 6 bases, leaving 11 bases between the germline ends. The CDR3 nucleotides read TGTGCCAGCAGCCGGGGAGAGGGCAATGAGCAGTTCTTC. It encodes CASSRGEGNEQFF.

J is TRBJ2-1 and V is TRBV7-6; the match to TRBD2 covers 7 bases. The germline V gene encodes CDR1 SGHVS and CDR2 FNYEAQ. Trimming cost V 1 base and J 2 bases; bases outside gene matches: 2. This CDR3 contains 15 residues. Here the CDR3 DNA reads TGTGCCAGCAGCTTAGGTGGGACTACCTACAATGAGCAGTTCTTC. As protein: CASSLGGTTYNEQFF.

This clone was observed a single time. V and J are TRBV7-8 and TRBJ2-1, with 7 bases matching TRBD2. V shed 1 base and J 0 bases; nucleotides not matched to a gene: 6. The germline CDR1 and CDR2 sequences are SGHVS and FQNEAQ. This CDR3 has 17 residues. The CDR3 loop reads CASSLVGGSASYNEQFF. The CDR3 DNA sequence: TGTGCCAGCAGCTTAGTAGGCGGGAGTGCCTCCTACAATGAGCAGTTCTTC.

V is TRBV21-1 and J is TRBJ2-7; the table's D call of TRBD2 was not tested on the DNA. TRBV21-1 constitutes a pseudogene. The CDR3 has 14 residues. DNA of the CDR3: TGTGCCAGCAGCAATTTTGACGGAGCCTACGAGCAGTACTTC. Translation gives CASSNFDGAYEQYF.

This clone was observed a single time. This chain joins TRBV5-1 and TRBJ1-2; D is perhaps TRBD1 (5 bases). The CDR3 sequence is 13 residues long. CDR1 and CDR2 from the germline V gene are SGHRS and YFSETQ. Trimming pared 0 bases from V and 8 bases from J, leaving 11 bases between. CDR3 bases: TGCGCCAGCAGCTTGGACAGGACGGGCGGCTACACCTTC. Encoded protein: CASSLDRTGGYTF.

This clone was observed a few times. This chain's CDR3 is CASSLAPVQGSEQYF. In DNA, the CDR3 is TGTGCCAGCAGCTTAGCCCCCGTACAGGGATCCGAGCAGTACTTC. The V call is TRBV7-8, the J call TRBJ2-7, with D possibly TRBD1 on 6 matching bases. This CDR3 is built from 15 residues. Germline V CDR1 and CDR2: SGHVS, FQNEAQ. V lost 0 bases and J lost 6, with 15 bases in between.

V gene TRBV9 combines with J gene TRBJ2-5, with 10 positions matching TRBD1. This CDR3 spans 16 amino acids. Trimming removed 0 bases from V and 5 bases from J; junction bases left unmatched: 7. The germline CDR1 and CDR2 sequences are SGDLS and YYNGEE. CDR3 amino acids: CASSVGWTGGLETQYF. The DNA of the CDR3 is TGTGCCAGCAGCGTAGGGTGGACAGGGGGTCTGGAGACCCAGTACTTC.

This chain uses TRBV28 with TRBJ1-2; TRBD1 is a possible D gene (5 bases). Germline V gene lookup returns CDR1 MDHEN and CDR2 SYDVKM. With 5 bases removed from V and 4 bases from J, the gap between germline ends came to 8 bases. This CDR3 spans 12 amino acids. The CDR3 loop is CASSTGTYGYTF. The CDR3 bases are TGTGCCAGCAGTACAGGTACCTATGGCTACACCTTC.